The sequence of this T cell receptor (beta chain) was determined in a study of blood T cell repertoires in COVID-19. Across the study: T cells, B-cell-depleted T cells, or PBMCs supplied cDNA or gDNA.

The data were produced by immunoSEQ multiplex PCR, yet TCRdb's version contains in-frame clones alone and is incomplete. The sample records about 210,000 clones, over 70% being singletons. The V and J ends lost 4 bases and 0 bases respectively, with 11 bases between them. Germline assignment: CDR1 SGHRS and CDR2 YFSETQ. CDR3 length: 15 amino acids. Sequencing used peripheral blood. The source is a woman aged 65 to 85 with acute or convalescent COVID-19. The chain employs TRBV5-1 and TRBJ2-1, with a tentative D call TRBD1 (6 bases). This CDR3 is CASSPGTRSYNEQFF. DNA of the CDR3: TGCGCCAGCAGCCCCGGGACACGCTCCTACAATGAGCAGTTCTTC.